Listed below are T cell receptor beta chains from one sample, sequenced in a study of blood T cells in healthy people across ages. MiXCR, applied by TCRdb to the 5' RACE reads, yields one record per CDR3 protein. The sample lists approximately 820,000 distinct CDR3 sequences, around two fifths occurring once. Sequenced input: blood. These receptors were collected from a man in his 60s in good health. Both conserved end residues are part of each CDR3. The D gene is left open where the match is weak. Some rows have no size entry. The others give once, few or many, or a class for an expanded clone.

d_call clone_size j_call v_call cdr3_nt cdr3_aa
NA NA TRBJ2-3 TRBV2 TGTGCCAGCAGTGAGGCGGGGGCGAGGACAGATACGCAGTATTTT CASSEAGARTDTQYF
NA few TRBJ2-5 TRBV6-2/TRBV6-3 TGTGCCAGCAGTTACCGGCAGATCCAAGAGACCCAGTACTTC CASSYRQIQETQYF
NA NA TRBJ2-4 TRBV28 TGTGCCAGCAGTTCAAGACAGGAGCTAGCCAAAAACATTCAGTACTTC CASSSRQELAKNIQYF
NA NA TRBJ2-6 TRBV12-3/TRBV12-4 TGTGCCAGCAGTCACCAACGTGAGGCATCTGGGGCCAACGTCCAGACTTTC CASSHQREASGANVQTF
NA many TRBJ2-3 TRBV25-1 TGTGCCAGCGGAACCACAGATACGCAGTATTTT CASGTTDTQYF
NA NA TRBJ1-2 TRBV2 TGTGCCAGCAGTGAACTCCACGATGGCTACACCTTC CASSELHDGYTF
NA NA TRBJ2-6 TRBV7-2 TGTGCCAGCAGCAGGGGGACGGGACCAGGGGCCAACGTCCTGACTTTC CASSRGTGPGANVLTF
TRBD1 NA TRBJ1-2 TRBV6-5 TGTGCCAGCAGTAAACCGGGACAGGGCACCTATGGCTACACCTTC CASSKPGQGTYGYTF
TRBD1 NA TRBJ2-7 TRBV18 TGTGCCAGCTCACCGCACCGGGACAGAGCCTACGAGCAGTACTTC CASSPHRDRAYEQYF
TRBD1 NA TRBJ1-2 TRBV10-2 TGCGCCAGCAGTGAGTCACGGACAGGGCCCAACTATGGCTACACCTTC CASSESRTGPNYGYTF
NA NA TRBJ2-2 TRBV5-6 TGTGCCAGCAGCCTCTGGCAGGGGTCCGGGGAGCTGTTTTTT CASSLWQGSGELFF